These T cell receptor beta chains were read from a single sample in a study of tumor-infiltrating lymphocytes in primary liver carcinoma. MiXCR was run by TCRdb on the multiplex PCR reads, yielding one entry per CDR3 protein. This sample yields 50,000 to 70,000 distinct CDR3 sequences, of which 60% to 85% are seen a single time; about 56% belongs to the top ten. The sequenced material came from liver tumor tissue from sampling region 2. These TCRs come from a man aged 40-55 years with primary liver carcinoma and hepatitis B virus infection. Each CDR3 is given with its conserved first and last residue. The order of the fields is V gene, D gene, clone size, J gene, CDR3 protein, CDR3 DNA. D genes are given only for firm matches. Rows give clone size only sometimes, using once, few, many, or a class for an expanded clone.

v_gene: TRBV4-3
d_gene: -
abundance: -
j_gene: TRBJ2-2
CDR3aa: CASSQLTTAGELFF
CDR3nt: TGCGCCAGCAGCCAACTAACTACGGCCGGGGAGCTGTTTTTT

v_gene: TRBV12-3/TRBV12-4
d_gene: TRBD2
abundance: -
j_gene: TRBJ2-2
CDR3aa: CASSFGTSGRHGELFF
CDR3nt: TGTGCCAGCAGTTTTGGGACTAGCGGGAGACACGGGGAGCTGTTTTTT

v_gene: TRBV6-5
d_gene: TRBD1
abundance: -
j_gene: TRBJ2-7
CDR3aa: CASSAGTGRYEHYF
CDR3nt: TGTGCCAGCAGTGCCGGGACAGGACGCTACGAGCATTACTTC

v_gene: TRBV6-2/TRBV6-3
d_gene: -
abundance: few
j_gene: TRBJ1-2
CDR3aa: CASSYPGVGSGGGYTF
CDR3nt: TGTGCCAGCAGTTACCCCGGGGTGGGCTCCGGAGGTGGCTACACCTTC

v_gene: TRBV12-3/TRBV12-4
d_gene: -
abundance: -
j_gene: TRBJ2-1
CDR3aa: CASRLGENNEQFF
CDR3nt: TGTGCCAGCAGACTCGGAGAGAACAATGAGCAGTTCTTC

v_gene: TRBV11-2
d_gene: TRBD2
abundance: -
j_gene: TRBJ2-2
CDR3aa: CAISHTSGLNTGELFF
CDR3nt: TGTGCCATCAGCCATACTAGCGGGCTAAACACCGGGGAGCTGTTTTTT

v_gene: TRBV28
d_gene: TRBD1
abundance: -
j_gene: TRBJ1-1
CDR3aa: CASNLGTVNTEAFF
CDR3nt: TGTGCCAGCAACCTTGGGACAGTGAACACTGAAGCTTTCTTT

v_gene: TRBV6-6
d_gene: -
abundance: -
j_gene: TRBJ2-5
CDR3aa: CASSPQETQHF
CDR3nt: TGTGCCAGCAGTCCTCAAGAGACCCAGCACTTC

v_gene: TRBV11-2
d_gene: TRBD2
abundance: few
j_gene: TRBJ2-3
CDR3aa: CASSSGAGGPWDTQYF
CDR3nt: TGTGCCAGCAGCTCAGGGGCGGGAGGACCATGGGATACGCAGTATTTT

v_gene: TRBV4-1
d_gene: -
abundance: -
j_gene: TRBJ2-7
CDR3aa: CANSQSLVEPLYERYF
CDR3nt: TGCGCCAACAGCCAATCCCTAGTGGAGCCACTTTACGAACGGTACTTC

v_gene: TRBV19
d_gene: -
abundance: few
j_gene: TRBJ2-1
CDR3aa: CASSIRHNEQSF
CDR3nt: TGTGCCAGTAGTATTCGGCACAATGAGCAGTCCTTC

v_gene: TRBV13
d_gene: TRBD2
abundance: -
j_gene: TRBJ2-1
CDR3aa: CASSLGLVGYNKQFF
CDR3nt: TGTGCCAGCAGCTTGGGACTAGTCGGATACAATAAGCAGTTCTTC

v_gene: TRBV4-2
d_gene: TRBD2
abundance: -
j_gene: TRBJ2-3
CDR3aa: CTSSQVTLQAGATDTQYF
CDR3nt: TGTACCAGCAGCCAAGTGACGCTTCAAGCGGGAGCGACAGATACGCAGTATTTT

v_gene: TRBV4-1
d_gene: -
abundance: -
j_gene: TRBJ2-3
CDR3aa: CVSSQTIGLTGVTDTQYF
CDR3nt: TGCGTCAGCAGCCAGACCATTGGCCTAACGGGAGTCACCGATACGCAGTATTTT

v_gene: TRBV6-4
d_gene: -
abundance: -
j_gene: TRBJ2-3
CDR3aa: CASSPEQGTDTQYF
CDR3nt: TGTGCCAGCAGTCCGGAACAGGGTACAGATACGCAGTATTTT

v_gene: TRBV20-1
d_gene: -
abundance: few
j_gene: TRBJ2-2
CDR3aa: CSAKGPNTGELFF
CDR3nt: TGCAGTGCTAAGGGCCCGAACACCGGGGAGCTGTTTTTT